The present T cell receptor beta chain was sequenced within a study of cytomegalovirus exposure and HLA in healthy donors. About the study: A preliminary data release comprised 80 million to 95 million unique TCRs obtained from HLA-typed donors.

To note about this clone: No antigen is known for it.

Primers: 60 Vbeta forward and 13 Jbeta reverse. The method was immunoSEQ multiplex PCR; TCRdb's version includes in-frame clones alone and lacks a portion of them. The sample has 150,000 to 200,000 clones; 75% are singletons. From germline, CDR1 is SGHRS and CDR2 YFSETQ. The CDR3 totals 14 residues. V lost 5 bases, J lost 4 bases, and 4 bases stayed unmatched. Findings and limits, study-wide: TCR beta sequences reportedly predicted most subjects' HLA-A and HLA-B alleles accurately. Earlier analysis yielded a pattern in which most TCR beta V segments were productive about 87% or about 30% of the time. In a later analysis, most CMV-associated TCR beta chains appeared HLA-restricted.

The sequence derives from a woman aged 45-65 years in good health and CMV-seropositive. The sample comprised PBMCs. The J gene is TRBJ1-1, the V gene TRBV5-1; 11 nucleotides align to TRBD1. CDR3 in DNA: TGCGCCAGCAGTAGGACAGGGGGCGTCACTGAAGCTTTCTTT. This codes for CASSRTGGVTEAFF.